This TCR beta chain was found in a study of T cell responses to AZD1222 COVID-19 vaccine. V gave up 4 bases and J gave up 0 bases, with 15 bases separating them. This CDR3 has 17 residues. Per germline, CDR1 SGHAT and CDR2 FQNNGV. The repertoire was sequenced with immunoSEQ multiplex PCR; TCRdb's copy has only in-frame clones and lacks some. The sample comprises about 81,000 clones, about nine tenths of which are singletons, and about 5% rests with the top ten. This clone came up once. The receptor was derived from an adult who received the AZD1222 COVID-19 vaccine. The sample was peripheral blood, taken 28 days after the second AZD1222 dose. The chain combines TRBV11-2 with TRBJ2-2; D uncertain. The CDR3 nucleotides are TGTGCCAGCAGCTCCCGGCTAGGATTCGCGAACACCGGGGAGCTGTTTTTT. It is translated as CASSSRLGFANTGELFF.